Listed here are 24 T cell receptor beta chains from one sample, sequenced in a study of T cell responses to AZD1222 COVID-19 vaccine. Profiled with immunoSEQ multiplex PCR; TCRdb holds only in-frame clones, not every one. Of about 150,000 clones in the sample, 88% were seen once. The sequencing here drew on peripheral blood, taken after recovery from COVID-19. These receptors came from an adult who had recovered from COVID-19.

CDR3 DNA: TGCAGCTCCCGCACAGGGAGCTCTGAAGCTTTCTTT. This sequence encodes CSSRTGSSEAFF. This chain links TRBV29-1 with TRBJ1-1, with D tentatively TRBD1 (6 bases). Germline V gene sequence: CDR1 SQVTM, CDR2 ANQGSEA. CDR3 length: 12 residues. The V end lost 8 bases, the J end lost 6 bases, and 16 bases lay between the germline ends.

The chain links TRBV9 to TRBJ1-1, with a weak D call TRBD1 (6 bases). In germline, CDR1 is SGDLS, CDR2 YYNGEE. With 4 bases removed from V and 3 bases from J, the gap between germline ends came to 10 bases. This CDR3 is built from 13 residues. The CDR3 sequence is CASSRKGDTEAFF. CDR3 DNA: TGTGCCAGCAGCCGAAAGGGGGACACTGAAGCTTTCTTT.

This chain connects TRBV6-5 to TRBJ1-1; a weak D match, TRBD1 (5 bases). The CDR3 length is 14 residues. Germline V lookup: CDR1 MNHEY, CDR2 SVGAGI. V shed 7 bases and J shed 8 bases, with 20 bases lying between them. DNA of the CDR3: TGTGCCAGCACTAGAGATCGGGGGTTAGACGAAGCTTTCTTT. Amino acids: CASTRDRGLDEAFF.

The chain couples TRBV18 to TRBJ2-7; 9 nucleotides line up with TRBD2. V gave up 4 bases and J gave up 4 bases; unmatched junction bases: 5. The CDR3 extends over 14 amino acids. The germline gives CDR1 KGHSH, CDR2 LQKENI. CDR3: CASSRAGGPYEQYF. Here the CDR3 DNA reads TGTGCCAGCTCACGCGCGGGGGGGCCATACGAGCAGTACTTC.

The chain combines TRBV4-2 with TRBJ2-7, with 9 bases aligning to TRBD2. Germline V gives CDR1 LGHNA, CDR2 YNFKEQ. V trimming: 1 base; J trimming: 12 bases; junction bases outside the gene matches: 10. This CDR3 has 14 amino acids. CDR3 DNA sequence: TGTGCCAGCAGCCAAGGAGCGGGAGGTAGAGGGACGTACTTC. Amino acid sequence: CASSQGAGGRGTYF.

The chain carries TRBV5-1 and TRBJ2-7, with TRBD2 matching over 9 bases. V lost 4 bases to trimming and J lost 3 bases; unmatched junction nucleotides: 8. Germline CDR1 and CDR2: SGHRS and YFSETQ. CDR3 length equals 15 residues. CDR3 DNA sequence: TGCGCCAGCAGCCCGGGGGCTAGCGGGAACTACGAGCAGTACTTC. Residues: CASSPGASGNYEQYF.

The chain employs TRBV7-2 and TRBJ1-5; 7 positions agree with TRBD1. CDR1 is SGHTA and CDR2 is FQGNSA in the germline V gene. The CDR3 contains 17 residues. With 4 bases clipped from V and 2 bases from J, the junction kept 11 bases outside the gene matches. As DNA, the CDR3 is TGTGCCAGCAGCTCGGCAGTCAGCCAGGGGGGCAATCAGCCCCAGCATTTT. Translation: CASSSAVSQGGNQPQHF.

V is TRBV6-4 and J is TRBJ2-1, with 8 bases fitting TRBD2. The CDR3 totals 15 residues. Trimming cost V 4 bases and J 1 base; bases outside gene matches: 3. Germline V gene sequence: CDR1 MRHNA, CDR2 SNTAGT. The CDR3 here is CASSAGTSSYNEQFF. CDR3 sequence (DNA): TGTGCCAGCAGTGCGGGGACTAGTTCCTACAATGAGCAGTTCTTC.

The chain combines TRBV7-2 with TRBJ2-7; D possibly uses TRBD1 or TRBD2 (5 bases each). This CDR3 is built from 14 residues. The germline CDR1 and CDR2 sequences are SGHTA and FQGNSA. V was trimmed by 5 bases and J by 1 base, leaving 12 bases between them. The CDR3 sequence is CASSPGPKSYEQYF. In nucleotides, the CDR3 is TGTGCCAGCAGCCCGGGACCGAAGTCCTACGAGCAGTACTTC.

The table lists this clone with a few counts. The V call is TRBV7-9, the J call TRBJ2-1, with a possible D match to TRBD1 (6 bases). The CDR3 has 14 amino acids. Trimming took off 5 bases at V and 4 bases at J, with 12 bases between the two ends. Germline lookup yields CDR1 SEHNR and CDR2 FQNEAQ (reference sequence). The CDR3 region has the DNA TGTGCCAGCAGCCTGGGTCAGGGGTACAATGAGCAGTTCTTC. This sequence encodes CASSLGQGYNEQFF.

The CDR3 region is CASSNAYEQYF. The DNA for the CDR3 is TGTGCCAGCTCGAATGCCTACGAGCAGTACTTC. The V gene is TRBV18, the J gene TRBJ2-7; D is uncertain. This CDR3 spans 11 amino acids. Trimming removed 6 bases from V and 2 bases from J, with 5 bases in between. Germline CDR1 is KGHSH and CDR2 is LQKENI.

Turning to this clone: The sample holds other DNA sequences that translate to the same CDR3. The rearrangement links TRBV28 to TRBJ2-7; tentative D call: TRBD2 (5 bases). The CDR3 runs 19 residues. V was cut by 3 bases and J by 6 bases, with 30 bases left in between. CDR1 MDHEN and CDR2 SYDVKM come from the germline V gene. The DNA for the CDR3 is TGTGCCAGCAGTTTGGGAGCGTTCAGCCCCCAAGTAAATTCGGTCGAGCAGTACTTC. Protein product: CASSLGAFSPQVNSVEQYF.

This rearrangement joins TRBV7-2 to TRBJ2-7, with 8 bases matching TRBD1. Per germline, CDR1 SGHTA and CDR2 FQGNSA. The CDR3 is 16 amino acids. V was clipped by 5 bases and J by 0 bases; unmatched bases: 9. This CDR3 is CASSHSGTGNSYEQYF. CDR3 nucleotides: TGTGCCAGCAGCCATTCCGGGACAGGAAACTCCTACGAGCAGTACTTC.

The J gene is TRBJ1-5, the V gene TRBV6-2 or TRBV6-3; D is ambiguous. Per germline, CDR1 MNHEY and CDR2 SVGEGT. The CDR3 contains 13 residues. V lost 5 bases and J 1 base, leaving 6 bases between the germline ends. Here the CDR3 reads CASSQLSNQPQHF. The CDR3 region has the DNA TGTGCCAGCAGTCAGCTAAGCAATCAGCCCCAGCATTTT.

This chain links TRBV19 with TRBJ1-1; no firm D call. With 3 bases removed from V and 5 bases from J, the gap between germline ends came to 7 bases. The CDR3 sequence is 12 residues long. Germline CDR1 is LNHDA and CDR2 is SQIVND (reference sequence). The CDR3 is CASSIGRTEAFF. The CDR3 DNA follows: TGTGCCAGTAGTATCGGGCGGACTGAAGCTTTCTTT.

This chain links TRBV9 with TRBJ1-2; 7 positions match TRBD1. Germline lookup yields CDR1 SGDLS and CDR2 YYNGEE. This CDR3 contains 15 residues. V shed 0 bases, J shed 3 bases, and the junction held 5 bases outside the gene matches. This CDR3 reads CASSVGRQGDYGYTF. In DNA form, the CDR3 reads TGTGCCAGCAGCGTAGGAAGGCAGGGGGACTATGGCTACACCTTC. The entire variable domain, with the rest obtained from reference TRBV9 and TRBJ1-2, is as follows: DSGVTQTPKHLITATGQRVTLRCSPRSGDLSVYWYQQSLDQGLQFLIQYYNGEERAKGNILERFSAQQFPDLHSELNLSSLELGDSALYFCASSVGRQGDYGYTFGSGTRLTVV.

The V call is TRBV12-3 or TRBV12-4, the J call TRBJ1-4; D might be TRBD1 (5 bases). Trimming removed 0 bases from V and 7 bases from J, with 6 bases in between. The CDR3 loop spans 13 amino acids. The CDR3 reads CASSLAGTEKLFF. In nucleotides, the CDR3 is TGTGCCAGCAGTTTAGCAGGGACTGAAAAACTGTTTTTT.

The chain uses TRBV2 and TRBJ1-2; D possibly corresponds to TRBD1 (5 bases). V lost 8 bases to trimming and J lost 1 base, with 11 bases between them. This CDR3 has 13 residues. The germline CDR1 and CDR2 sequences are SNHLY and FYNNEI. The CDR3 is CASSGTFNYGYTF. In nucleotides, the CDR3 is TGTGCCAGCTCCGGGACGTTTAACTATGGCTACACCTTC.

The chain combines TRBV29-1 with TRBJ1-1; 7 bases align to TRBD1. CDR3 length: 15 amino acids. J was trimmed by 1 base and V by 4 bases; bases with no gene match: 9. The germline V gene encodes CDR1 SQVTM and CDR2 ANQGSEA. CDR3 nucleotide sequence: TGCAGCGTTGTAAGGGACAGCGTAAAGAACACTGAAGCTTTCTTT. Translation gives CSVVRDSVKNTEAFF. Full variable domain (rest looked up from reference TRBV29-1 and TRBJ1-1): SAVISQKPSRDICQRGTSLTIQCQVDSQVTMMFWYRQQPGQSLTLIATANQGSEATYESGFVIDKFPISRPNLTFSTLTVSNMSPEDSSIYLCSVVRDSVKNTEAFFGQGTRLTVV.

This clone was seen just once. The chain recombines TRBV20-1 with TRBJ2-3; D is undetermined. The CDR3 has 11 residues. The germline V gene has CDR1 DFQATT and CDR2 SNEGSKA (reference sequence). V shed 6 bases and J shed 3 bases, with 7 bases lying between them. The CDR3 nucleotides read TGCAGTGCGAGGATAACAGATACGCAGTATTTT. Protein: CSARITDTQYF.

The chain carries TRBV19 and TRBJ1-1; D remains ambiguous. The CDR3 is made up of 14 amino acids. Germline values: CDR1 LNHDA, CDR2 SQIVND (reference sequence). V was pared by 6 bases and J by 1 base, with 12 bases between. The CDR3 reads CASRQARPNTEAFF. CDR3 bases: TGTGCCAGTAGACAAGCCAGACCGAACACTGAAGCTTTCTTT. The full variable domain, completed using reference TRBV19 and TRBJ1-1, is DGGITQSPKYLFRKEGQNVTLSCEQNLNHDAMYWYRQDPGQGLRLIYYSQIVNDFQKGDIAEGYSVSREKKESFPLTVTSAQKNPTAFYLCASRQARPNTEAFFGQGTRLTVV.

This clone was observed a few times. The chain combines TRBV7-9 with TRBJ2-3; tentatively, D is TRBD2 (6 bases). The CDR3 is 17 residues long. CDR1 and CDR2 from the germline V gene are SEHNR and FQNEAQ (reference sequence). V was pared by 1 base and J by 0 bases, with 14 bases between. CDR3 sequence (DNA): TGTGCCAGCAGCTTAGAGCGGGCCTTCACTAGCACAGATACGCAGTATTTT. Translated: CASSLERAFTSTDTQYF.

The chain uses TRBV29-1 and TRBJ2-5; 7 nucleotides line up with TRBD2. Germline V CDR1 and CDR2: SQVTM, ANQGSEA. Trimming at V came to 5 bases and at J to 5 bases, leaving 5 bases not matched to a gene. CDR3 length equals 12 residues. The CDR3, as DNA: TGCAGCGTTCTGGGGGGGAGTGAGACCCAGTACTTC. It specifies CSVLGGSETQYF.

The J gene is TRBJ2-6, the V gene TRBV28; TRBD1 might be the D (5 bases). Trimming removed 5 bases at V and 0 bases at J, with 8 bases between. This CDR3 is 15 amino acids long. The germline V gene encodes CDR1 MDHEN and CDR2 SYDVKM. CDR3 in DNA: TGTGCCAGCAGTCCCCAGGGCTCTGGGGCCAACGTCCTGACTTTC. It encodes CASSPQGSGANVLTF.